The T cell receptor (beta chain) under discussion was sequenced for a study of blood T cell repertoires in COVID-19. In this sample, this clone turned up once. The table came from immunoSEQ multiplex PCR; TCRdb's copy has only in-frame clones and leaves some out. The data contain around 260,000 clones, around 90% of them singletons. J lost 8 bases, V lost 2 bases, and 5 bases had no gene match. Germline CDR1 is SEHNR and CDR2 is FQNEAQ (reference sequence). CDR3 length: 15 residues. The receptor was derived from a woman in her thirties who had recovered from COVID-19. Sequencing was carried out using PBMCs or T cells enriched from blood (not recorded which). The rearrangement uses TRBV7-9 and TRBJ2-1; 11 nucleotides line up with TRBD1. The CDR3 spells CASSLWTGGMDEQFF. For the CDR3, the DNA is TGTGCCAGCAGCTTATGGACAGGGGGCATGGATGAGCAGTTCTTC.